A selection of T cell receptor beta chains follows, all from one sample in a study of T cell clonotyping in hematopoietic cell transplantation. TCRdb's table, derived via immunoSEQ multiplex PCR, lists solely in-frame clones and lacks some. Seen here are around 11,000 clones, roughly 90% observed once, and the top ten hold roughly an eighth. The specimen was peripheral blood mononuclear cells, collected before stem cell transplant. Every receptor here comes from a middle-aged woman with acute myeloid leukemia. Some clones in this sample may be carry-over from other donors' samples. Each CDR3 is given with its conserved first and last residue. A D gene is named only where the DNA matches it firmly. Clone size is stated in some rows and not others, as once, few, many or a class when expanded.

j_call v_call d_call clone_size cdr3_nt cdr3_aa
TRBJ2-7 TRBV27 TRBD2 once TGTGCCAGCAGTCCATACTCTAGCGGGGATTACGAGCAGTACTTC CASSPYSSGDYEQYF
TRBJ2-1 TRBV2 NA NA TGTGCCAGCAAGATGTCGGGAGACCAGTACAATGAGCAGTTCTTC CASKMSGDQYNEQFF
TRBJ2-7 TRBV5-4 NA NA TGTGCCAGCAGCATAACAGGGAGCAAGCAGTACTTC CASSITGSKQYF
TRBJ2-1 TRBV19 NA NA TGTGCCAGTAGTATAGGGCCAGCTGGGGACAATGAGCAGTTCTTC CASSIGPAGDNEQFF
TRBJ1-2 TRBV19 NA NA TGTGCCAGTAGTATAGACCTGGTTTCCAGGGAAGGCTACACCTTC CASSIDLVSREGYTF
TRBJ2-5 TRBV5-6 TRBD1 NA TGTGCCAGCAGCCCGACAGGGGGCGCAAAGACCCAGTACTTC CASSPTGGAKTQYF
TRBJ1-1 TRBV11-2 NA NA TGTGCCAGCAGCTTACCGAAGTTGAACACTGAAGCTTTCTTT CASSLPKLNTEAFF
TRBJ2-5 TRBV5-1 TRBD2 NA TGCGCCAGCAGCTTCTGGACTAGCGGTCCGCAAGAGACCCAGTACTTC CASSFWTSGPQETQYF
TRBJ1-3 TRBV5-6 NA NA TGTGCCAGCAGCTTGGAGGCCAGCTTTTACGGAAACACCATATATTTT CASSLEASFYGNTIYF
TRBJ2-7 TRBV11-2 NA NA TGTGCCAGCAGCTTAGGTCCAGGACCCTCCTACGAGCAGTACTTC CASSLGPGPSYEQYF
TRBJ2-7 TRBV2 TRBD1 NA TGTGCCAGCAGTGCAGGGGGCAGCTACGAGCAGTACTTC CASSAGGSYEQYF
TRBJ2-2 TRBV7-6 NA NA TGTGCCAGCAGCTCCAGCGGAGCGAACACCGGGGAGCTGTTTTTT CASSSSGANTGELFF
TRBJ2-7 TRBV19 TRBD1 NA TGTGCCAGTAGTACGACAGGGATCCCCTACGAGCAGTACTTC CASSTTGIPYEQYF
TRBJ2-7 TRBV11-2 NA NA TGTGCCAGCAGCTTAGCTTACGGGAGAGAGCAGTACTTC CASSLAYGREQYF
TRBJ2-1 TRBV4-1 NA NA TGCGCCAGCAGCCAAGATAGGATCGGAAACAATGAGCAGTTCTTC CASSQDRIGNNEQFF
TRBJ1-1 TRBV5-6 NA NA TGTGCCAGCAGCCCTGAACAGGGACATATCACTGAAGCTTTCTTT CASSPEQGHITEAFF
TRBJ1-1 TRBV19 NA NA TGTGCCAGTAGACAGTCTATAATCGCGAACACTGAAGCTTTCTTT CASRQSIIANTEAFF
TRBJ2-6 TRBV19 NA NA TGTGCCAGTAGTATGGGGAGGAGAGCACAATCCTCTGGGGCCAACGTCCTGACTTTC CASSMGRRAQSSGANVLTF
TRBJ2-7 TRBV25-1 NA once TGTGCCAGCAGTGAAGGGACCTACGTTGGTGACGAGCAGTACTTC CASSEGTYVGDEQYF
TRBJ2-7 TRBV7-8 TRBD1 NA TGTGCCAGCAGCTTAGGAAACGCACCTAGACAGGGATATTACGAGCAGTACTTC CASSLGNAPRQGYYEQYF
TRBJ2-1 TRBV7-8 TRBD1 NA TGTGCCAGCAGCTTAGCCCGACAGGGTAGGGCAGTCGATGAGCAGTTCTTC CASSLARQGRAVDEQFF
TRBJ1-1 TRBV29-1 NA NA TGCAGCGTTGAAGATTCCACTGAAGCTTTCTTT CSVEDSTEAFF
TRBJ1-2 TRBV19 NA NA TGTGCCAGTACCACAATTGGTTCGACGGTCTATGGCTACACCTTC CASTTIGSTVYGYTF
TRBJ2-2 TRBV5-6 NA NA TGTGCCAGCAGCTTGGGGGTAGCGCAAAACACCGGGGAGCTGTTTTTT CASSLGVAQNTGELFF
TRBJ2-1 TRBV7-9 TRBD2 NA TGTGCCATCGTAGCGGGAGGGCCTAATGAGCAGTTCTTC CAIVAGGPNEQFF
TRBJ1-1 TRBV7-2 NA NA TGTGCCAGCAGCTTACAGGGGCGGGGGAACACTGAAGCTTTCTTT CASSLQGRGNTEAFF
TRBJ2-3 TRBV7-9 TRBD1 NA TGTGCCAGCAGCTCTGGGACAGTGGGCAGGGATACGCAGTATTTT CASSSGTVGRDTQYF
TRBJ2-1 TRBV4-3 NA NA TGCGCCAGCAGCCAAGAGGGCGGCGGGTTGGATGAGCAGTTCTTC CASSQEGGGLDEQFF
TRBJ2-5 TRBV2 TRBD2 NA TGTGCCAGCAGGACTAGCGGGATCACTGGGACCCAGTACTTC CASRTSGITGTQYF
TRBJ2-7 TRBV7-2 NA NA TGTGCCAGCAGCCGATCCGGGGCCTACGAGCAGTACTTC CASSRSGAYEQYF
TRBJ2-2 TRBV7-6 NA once TGTGCCAGCAGCCCGTCAGGGCTCGGGGAGCTGTTTTTT CASSPSGLGELFF
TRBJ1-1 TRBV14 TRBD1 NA TGTGCCAGCAGCCATATAAACGCCGGGACAGGGAACACTGAAGCTTTCTTT CASSHINAGTGNTEAFF
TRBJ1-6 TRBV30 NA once TGTGCCTGGAGTGTGAGTCAGGGAAATTCACCCCTCCACTTT CAWSVSQGNSPLHF
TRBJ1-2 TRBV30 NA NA TGTGCCTGGAGTGTACGGCGACAGACAAGCTACACCTTC CAWSVRRQTSYTF
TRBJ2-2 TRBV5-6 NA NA TGTGCCAGCAGCCTGAGACTAGGCGAGTCCGGGGAGCTGTTTTTT CASSLRLGESGELFF
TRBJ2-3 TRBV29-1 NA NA TGCAGCAACTATGAGGGCGGTACAGATACGCAGTATTTT CSNYEGGTDTQYF
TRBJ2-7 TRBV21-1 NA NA TGTGCCAGCCATTTCGACGGAGCGGACTACGAGCAGTACTTC CASHFDGADYEQYF
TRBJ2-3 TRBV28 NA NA TGTGCCAGCAGGAAGGGGGGGCGCACAGATACGCAGTATTTT CASRKGGRTDTQYF
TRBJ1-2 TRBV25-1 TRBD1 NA TGTGCCAGCAGTACTATTACGACAGGGCATAGAGGCTACACCTTC CASSTITTGHRGYTF
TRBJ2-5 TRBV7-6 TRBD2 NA TGTGCCAGCAGCTCCTCCCCCCACGGGACTAGCGGGAGGGCCAGGGAGACCCAGTACTTC CASSSSPHGTSGRARETQYF
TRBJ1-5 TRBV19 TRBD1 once TGTGCCAGTAGTATAGGCTTAAGGGGGACAGGGCCCGCCAATCAGCCCCAGCATTTT CASSIGLRGTGPANQPQHF
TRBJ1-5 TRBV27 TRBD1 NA TGTGCCAGCAGCTTAAACAGGGGTGGCAATCAGCCCCAGCATTTT CASSLNRGGNQPQHF
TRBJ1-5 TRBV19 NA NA TGTGCCAGTAGTGTCCGGGACATTCGGTATAGCAATCAGCCCCAGCATTTT CASSVRDIRYSNQPQHF
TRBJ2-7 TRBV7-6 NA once TGTGCCAGCAGCTTACCCCAGGGTGGGAAGGGGAACGAGCAGTACTTC CASSLPQGGKGNEQYF
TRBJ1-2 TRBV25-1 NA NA TGTGCCAGCAGTGAATCTGGCAGGGCAGACGGCTACACCTTC CASSESGRADGYTF
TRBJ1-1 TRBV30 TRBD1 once TGTGCCTGGGGATCAGGGGGGGGGAACACTGAAGCTTTCTTT CAWGSGGGNTEAFF
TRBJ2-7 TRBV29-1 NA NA TGCAGCGTTGAAGATAAGGGACGGGCCCCCTACGAGCAGTACTTC CSVEDKGRAPYEQYF
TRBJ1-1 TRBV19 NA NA TGTGCCAGTAGGGTCCACACTGAAGCTTTCTTT CASRVHTEAFF
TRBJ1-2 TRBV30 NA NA TGTGCCTGGGCCGAGGTAACCGTCTATGGCTACACCTTC CAWAEVTVYGYTF
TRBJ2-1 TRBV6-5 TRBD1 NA TGTGCCAGCAGGGGACAGGGCTCCTACAATGAGCAGTTCTTC CASRGQGSYNEQFF